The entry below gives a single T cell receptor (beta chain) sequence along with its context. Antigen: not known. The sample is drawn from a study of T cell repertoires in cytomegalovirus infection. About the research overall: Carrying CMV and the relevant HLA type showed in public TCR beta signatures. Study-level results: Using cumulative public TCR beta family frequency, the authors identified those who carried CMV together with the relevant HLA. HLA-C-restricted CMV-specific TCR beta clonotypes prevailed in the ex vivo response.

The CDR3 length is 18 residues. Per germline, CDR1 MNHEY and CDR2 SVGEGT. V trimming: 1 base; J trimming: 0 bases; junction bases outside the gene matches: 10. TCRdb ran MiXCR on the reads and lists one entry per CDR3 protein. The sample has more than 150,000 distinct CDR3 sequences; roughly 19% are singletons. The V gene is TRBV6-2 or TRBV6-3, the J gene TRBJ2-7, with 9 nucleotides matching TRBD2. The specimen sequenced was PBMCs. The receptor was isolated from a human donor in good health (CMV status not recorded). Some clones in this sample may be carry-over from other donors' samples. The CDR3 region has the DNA TGTGCCAGCAGTTACTTATCTCTTGCGGGAGGGTTCTCCTACGAGCAGTACTTC. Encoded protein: CASSYLSLAGGFSYEQYF.